This entry lists 17 T cell receptor beta chains sequenced from one sample in a study of blood T cell repertoires in COVID-19. Using immunoSEQ multiplex PCR, the repertoire was profiled, and TCRdb retains in-frame clones only, with some absent. The data show some 150,000 clones, about 90% seen once. Sequenced sample: peripheral blood. The receptors stem from a woman aged 55-70 years with active or convalescent COVID-19.

The chain uses TRBV6-5 and TRBJ1-3; 8 bases fit TRBD1. The CDR3 has 14 residues. The trim removed 6 bases at V and 3 bases at J, leaving 4 bases unmatched. CDR1 is MNHEY and CDR2 is SVGAGI in the germline V gene. The CDR3 is CASSRTGNGNTIYF. The CDR3 region has the DNA TGTGCCAGCAGCCGGACAGGGAATGGAAACACCATATATTTT.

This sequence joins TRBV15 and TRBJ1-2; 7 bases align to TRBD1. The CDR3 contains 15 residues. Trimming took 0 bases from V and 5 from J; bases not matched to a gene: 6. The germline V gene has CDR1 LNHNV and CDR2 YYDKDF (reference sequence). The CDR3: CATSRDLGGGYGYTF. The CDR3 DNA follows: TGTGCCACCAGCAGAGATCTAGGGGGCGGTTATGGCTACACCTTC.

The chain carries TRBV5-1 and TRBJ2-5; 7 positions match TRBD1. Trimming at V came to 0 bases and at J to 5 bases, leaving 4 bases not matched to a gene. The CDR3 contains 14 residues. Per germline, CDR1 SGHRS and CDR2 YFSETQ. The CDR3, as DNA: TGCGCCAGCAGCTTGGTGATACAGGGGGAGACCCAGTACTTC. Translating it yields CASSLVIQGETQYF.

This chain connects TRBV5-1 to TRBJ1-3; possibly TRBD1 for D (6 bases). Trimming removed 4 bases from V and 5 bases from J, with 16 bases in between. There are 15 residues in the CDR3. Germline lookup yields CDR1 SGHRS and CDR2 YFSETQ. CDR3 in amino acids: CASSLSDSIRNTIYF. The CDR3, as DNA: TGCGCCAGCAGCCTATCGGACAGCATTAGAAACACCATATATTTT.

The chain recombines TRBV19 with TRBJ1-5, with TRBD1 matching over 7 bases. This CDR3 is 15 amino acids long. J gave up 2 bases and V 6 bases, and 7 bases lay outside the gene matches. Germline V gene sequence: CDR1 LNHDA, CDR2 SQIVND (reference sequence). The CDR3 bases are TGTGCCAGTAGAGAGGGGGCAGGAGGCAATCAGCCCCAGCATTTT. Translated: CASREGAGGNQPQHF.

The V call is TRBV12-3 or TRBV12-4, the J call TRBJ1-4; D is perhaps TRBD1 (5 bases). The CDR3 is 13 residues long. Trimming cost V 7 bases and J 8 bases, with 14 bases left between them. For the CDR3, the DNA is TGTGCCAGCACCCCAACTCCAGGGGAAAAACTGTTTTTT. Protein: CASTPTPGEKLFF.

V and J are TRBV27 and TRBJ1-1; tentatively, D is TRBD1 (6 bases). Trimming took off 2 bases at V and 1 base at J, with 14 bases between the two ends. Germline CDR1 and CDR2: MNHEY and SMNVEV (reference sequence). The CDR3 totals 16 residues. The CDR3 is CASSLRQGTTNTEAFF. Written as DNA, the CDR3 is TGTGCCAGCAGTTTAAGGCAGGGGACAACGAACACTGAAGCTTTCTTT.

This clone was found a few times. The chain has TRBV19 and TRBJ1-5, with D maybe TRBD1 (5 bases). The CDR3 sequence is 15 residues long. Germline V gene lookup returns CDR1 LNHDA and CDR2 SQIVND (reference sequence). The V gene lost 5 bases and the J gene lost 0 bases, with 11 bases spanning the gap. CDR3 sequence reads: CASSAGLLSNQPQHF. Here the CDR3 DNA reads TGTGCCAGTAGTGCGGGACTCCTTAGCAATCAGCCCCAGCATTTT.

The chain has TRBV7-9 and TRBJ2-1; D is perhaps TRBD2 (7 bases). Germline loops: CDR1 SEHNR, CDR2 FQNEAQ (reference sequence). CDR3 length: 14 amino acids. Trimming stripped 0 bases from V and 8 bases from J, with 11 bases between. The CDR3 reads CASSLAGGPDEQFF. For the CDR3, the DNA is TGTGCCAGCAGCTTAGCGGGGGGGCCGGATGAGCAGTTCTTC.

J is TRBJ2-5 and V is TRBV5-1; D is unresolved. This CDR3 spans 14 amino acids. Germline loops: CDR1 SGHRS, CDR2 YFSETQ. Trimming cost V 0 bases and J 5 bases, with 11 bases left between them. CDR3 in amino acids: CASSLGHFGETQYF. The DNA of the CDR3 is TGCGCCAGCAGCTTGGGCCATTTCGGGGAGACCCAGTACTTC.

This clone showed up just a few times. The chain joins TRBV10-2 to TRBJ2-1, with D uncertain. V lost 6 bases, J lost 4 bases, and 13 bases lay in between. The CDR3 is 14 amino acids. Looked up from germline, CDR1 is WSHSY and CDR2 is SAAADI. The CDR3 is CASREISPYNEQFF. Written as DNA, the CDR3 is TGCGCCAGCAGAGAGATTAGCCCGTACAATGAGCAGTTCTTC.

The gene calls are TRBV12-3 or TRBV12-4 and TRBJ1-2; D ambiguous. Trimming pared 6 bases from V and 4 bases from J, leaving 9 bases between. The CDR3 sequence is 12 residues long. CDR3 bases: TGTGCCAGCAGCGCGGGGATCTATGGCTACACCTTC. Translating gives CASSAGIYGYTF.

The chain recombines TRBV9 with TRBJ2-1, with 8 bases matching TRBD1. The CDR3 loop spans 15 amino acids. After removal of 3 bases from V and 4 bases from J, the junction contained 6 bases not matched to a gene. Germline lookup yields CDR1 SGDLS and CDR2 YYNGEE. The CDR3 here is CASSADRTGYNEQFF. In nucleotides, the CDR3 is TGTGCCAGCAGCGCCGACCGGACAGGGTACAATGAGCAGTTCTTC.

This clone has just one count. The J gene is TRBJ2-1, the V gene TRBV9; 8 bases align to TRBD2. Germline values: CDR1 SGDLS, CDR2 YYNGEE. The CDR3 has 15 amino acids. After removal of 0 bases from V and 8 bases from J, the junction contained 7 bases not matched to a gene. CDR3: CASSVVSGGPDEQFF. The CDR3 nucleotides are TGTGCCAGCAGCGTAGTTTCGGGGGGGCCAGATGAGCAGTTCTTC.

This clone has a handful of counts. This chain joins TRBV6-5 and TRBJ1-5; no definite D call. The V end lost 5 bases, the J end lost 3 bases, and 11 bases lay between the germline ends. The germline CDR1 and CDR2 sequences are MNHEY and SVGAGI. This CDR3 spans 14 amino acids. The CDR3 nucleotides read TGTGCCAGCAGTAGCACTTTCTACAATCAGCCCCAGCATTTT. Protein product: CASSSTFYNQPQHF.

The rearrangement joins TRBV9 to TRBJ1-5; TRBD1 aligns across 7 bases. Germline V gives CDR1 SGDLS, CDR2 YYNGEE. Trimming removed 4 bases from V and 0 bases from J; junction bases left unmatched: 7. The CDR3 totals 16 residues. The CDR3 spells CASSPGGTYSNQPQHF. The CDR3 DNA is TGTGCCAGCAGCCCAGGGGGGACCTATAGCAATCAGCCCCAGCATTTT.

This chain joins TRBV7-2 and TRBJ2-3, with D possibly TRBD2 on 6 matching bases. This CDR3 has 15 residues. The ends were cut back, 5 bases at V and 0 bases at J, with 12 bases in the middle. Per the germline V gene, CDR1 is SGHTA and CDR2 is FQGNSA. The CDR3 DNA reads TGTGCCAGCAGCGCGGACTACACCAGCACAGATACGCAGTATTTT. It yields the protein CASSADYTSTDTQYF.